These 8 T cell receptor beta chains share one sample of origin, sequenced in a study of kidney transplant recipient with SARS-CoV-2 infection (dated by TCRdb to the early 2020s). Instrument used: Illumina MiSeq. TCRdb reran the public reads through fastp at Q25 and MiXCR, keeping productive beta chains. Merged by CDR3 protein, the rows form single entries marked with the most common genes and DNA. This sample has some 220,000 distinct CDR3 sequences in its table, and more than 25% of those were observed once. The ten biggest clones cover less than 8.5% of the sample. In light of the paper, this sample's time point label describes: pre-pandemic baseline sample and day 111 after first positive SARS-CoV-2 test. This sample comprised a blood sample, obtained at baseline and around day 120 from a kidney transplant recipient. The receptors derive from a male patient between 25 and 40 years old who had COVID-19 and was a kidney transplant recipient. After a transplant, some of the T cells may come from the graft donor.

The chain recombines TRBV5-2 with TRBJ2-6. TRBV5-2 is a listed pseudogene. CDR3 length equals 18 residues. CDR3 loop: CARIRNESTQSRANVPTF. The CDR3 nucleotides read TGTGCCAGAATCAGGAATGAGAGTACACAAAGTCGGGCCAACGTCCCGACTTTC.

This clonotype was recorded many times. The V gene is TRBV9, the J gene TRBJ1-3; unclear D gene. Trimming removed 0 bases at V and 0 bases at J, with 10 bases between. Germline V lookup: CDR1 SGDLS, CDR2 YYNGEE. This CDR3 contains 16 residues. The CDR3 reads CASSVDARYSGNTIYF. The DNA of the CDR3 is TGTGCCAGCAGCGTAGACGCCCGGTACTCTGGAAACACCATATATTTT.

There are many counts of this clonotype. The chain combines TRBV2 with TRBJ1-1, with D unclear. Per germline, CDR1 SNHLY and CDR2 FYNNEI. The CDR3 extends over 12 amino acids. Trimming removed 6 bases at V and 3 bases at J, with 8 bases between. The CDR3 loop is CASRLSDTEAFF. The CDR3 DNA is TGTGCCAGCAGGCTTTCGGACACTGAAGCTTTCTTT. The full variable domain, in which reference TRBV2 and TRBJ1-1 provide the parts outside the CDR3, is EPEVTQTPSHQVTQMGQEVILRCVPISNHLYFYWYRQILGQKVEFLVSFYNNEISEKSEIFDDQFSVERPDGSNFTLKIRSTKLEDSAMYFCASRLSDTEAFFGQGTRLTVV.

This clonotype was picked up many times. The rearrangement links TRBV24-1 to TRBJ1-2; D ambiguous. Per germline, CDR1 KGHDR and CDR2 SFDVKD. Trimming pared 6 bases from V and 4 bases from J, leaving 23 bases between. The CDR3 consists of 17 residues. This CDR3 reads CATSLRSSTRKTYGYTF. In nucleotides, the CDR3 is TGTGCCACCAGTCTGCGCAGTAGTACCAGAAAGACCTATGGCTACACCTTC.

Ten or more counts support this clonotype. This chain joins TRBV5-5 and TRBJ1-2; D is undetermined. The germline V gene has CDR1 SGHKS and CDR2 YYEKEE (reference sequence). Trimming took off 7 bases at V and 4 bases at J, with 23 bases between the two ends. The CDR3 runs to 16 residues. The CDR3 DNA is TGTGCCAGCCGGTATTATGTCTCGCGAAAGACCTATGGCTACACCTTC. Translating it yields CASRYYVSRKTYGYTF.

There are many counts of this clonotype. The CDR3, as DNA: TGTGCAAGTCGCTTGGGAAAGACTCCACGAAAGACCTATGGCTACACCTTC. It specifies CASRLGKTPRKTYGYTF. The chain carries TRBV12-2 and TRBJ1-2. TRBV12-2 is a pseudogene locus. This CDR3 has 17 amino acids.

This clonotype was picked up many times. The CDR3, as DNA: TGTGCCAGCTCACCACCAGGGGTAGCGAACACCGGGGAGCTGTTTTTT. As protein: CASSPPGVANTGELFF. The chain joins TRBV18 to TRBJ2-2; D perhaps matches TRBD1 (5 bases). Germline V lookup: CDR1 KGHSH, CDR2 LQKENI. CDR3 size: 16 residues. The V end was cut by 0 bases, the J end by 0 bases, with 8 bases between. Combining the CDR3 with reference TRBV18 and TRBJ2-2 gives the whole variable domain NAGVMQNPRHLVRRRGQEARLRCSPMKGHSHVYWYRQLPEEGLKFMVYLQKENIIDESGMPKERFSAEFPKEGPSILRIQQVVRGDSAAYFCASSPPGVANTGELFFGEGSRLTVL.

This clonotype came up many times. Here the CDR3 reads CASSLGVDTGELFF. CDR3 nucleotides: TGCGCCAGCAGCCTCGGGGTTGACACCGGGGAGCTGTTTTTT. The rearrangement joins TRBV5-1 to TRBJ2-2; possibly TRBD2 for D (5 bases). CDR3 size: 14 residues. Trimming took off 4 bases at V and 3 bases at J, with 10 bases between the two ends. The germline gives CDR1 SGHRS, CDR2 YFSETQ.